This T cell receptor (beta chain) was identified in a study of blood T cells in healthy people across ages. Study-level findings and limits: Investigators viewed diversity estimates from one million T cells as underestimates, the study reported. A conclusive naive versus antigen-experienced comparison was prevented by the unsorted PBMCs.

A J-beta primer mix and a sample-barcoded 5' primer were used in a second PCR of roughly 6 to 11 cycles. TCRdb analysed the 5' RACE reads with MiXCR anew, one entry per CDR3 protein. The sample includes over 700,000 distinct CDR3 sequences, around half of them seen just once. Isolation recovered at least 6 million PBMCs from every sample. This clonotype was counted between two and nine times. Its antigen is as yet unknown. Input material: blood. This clonotype originated in a man at least 80 years old in good health.

The CDR3 loop is CASRRGTRNYGYTF. CDR3 DNA: TGTGCCAGCAGGCGGGGGACACGGAACTATGGCTACACCTTC. The chain employs TRBV12-3 or TRBV12-4 and TRBJ1-2; D may be TRBD1 (6 bases). V gave up 6 bases and J gave up 2 bases, with 13 bases separating them. CDR3 length: 14 residues.